This T cell receptor beta chain was profiled in a study of identical twins. This clonotype was seen more than once but under ten times. With V trimmed by 1 base and J by 15 bases, 11 bases remained unmatched. The CDR3 runs to 14 residues. Germline values: CDR1 MGHRA, CDR2 YSYEKL. TCRdb re-derived calls from the 5' RACE reads in MiXCR, one entry per CDR3 protein. The repertoire consists of about 920,000 distinct CDR3 sequences, with 9% to 15% occurring once and the leading ten covering around 1.5%. These data were also reused for a study on yellow fever vaccine responses in identical twins.

The sequence came from a woman between 18 and 29 years old in good health. Sequencing was performed on PBMCs. The chain carries TRBV4-1 and TRBJ1-5, with 8 bases fitting TRBD1. The CDR3 bases are TGCGCCAGCAGCCAAGGGGACAGGCGGGGCCCTCCGCATTTT. The encoded protein is CASSQGDRRGPPHF.